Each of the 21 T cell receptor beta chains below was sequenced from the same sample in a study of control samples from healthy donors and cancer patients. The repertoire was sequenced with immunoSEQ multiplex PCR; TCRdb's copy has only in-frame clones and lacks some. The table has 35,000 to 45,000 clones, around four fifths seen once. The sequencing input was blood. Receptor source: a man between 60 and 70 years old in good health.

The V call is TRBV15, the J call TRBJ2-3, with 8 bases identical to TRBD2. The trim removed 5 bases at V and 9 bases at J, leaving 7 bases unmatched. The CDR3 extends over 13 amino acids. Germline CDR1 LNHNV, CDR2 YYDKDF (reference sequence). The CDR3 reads CATSRGERGTQYF. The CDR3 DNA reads TGTGCCACCAGCCGAGGCGAGCGGGGGACGCAGTATTTT.

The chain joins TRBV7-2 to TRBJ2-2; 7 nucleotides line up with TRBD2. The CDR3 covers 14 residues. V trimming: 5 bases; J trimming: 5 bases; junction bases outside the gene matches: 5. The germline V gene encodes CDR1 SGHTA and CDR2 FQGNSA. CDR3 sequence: CASSQAGKTGELFF. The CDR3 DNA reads TGTGCCAGCAGCCAAGCGGGGAAAACCGGGGAGCTGTTTTTT.

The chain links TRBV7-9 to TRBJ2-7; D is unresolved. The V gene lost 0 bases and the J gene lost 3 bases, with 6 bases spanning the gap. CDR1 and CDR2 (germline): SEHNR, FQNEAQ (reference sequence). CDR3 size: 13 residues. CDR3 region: CASSLADYYEQYF. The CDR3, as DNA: TGTGCCAGCAGCTTAGCAGATTACTACGAGCAGTACTTC.

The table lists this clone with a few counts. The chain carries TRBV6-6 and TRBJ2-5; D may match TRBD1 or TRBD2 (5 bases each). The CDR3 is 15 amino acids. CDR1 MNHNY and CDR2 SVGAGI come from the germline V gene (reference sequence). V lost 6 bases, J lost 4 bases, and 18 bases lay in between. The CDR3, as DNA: TGTGCCAGCAGCCCGAGGGGCACTCTGGGAGAGACCCAGTACTTC. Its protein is CASSPRGTLGETQYF.

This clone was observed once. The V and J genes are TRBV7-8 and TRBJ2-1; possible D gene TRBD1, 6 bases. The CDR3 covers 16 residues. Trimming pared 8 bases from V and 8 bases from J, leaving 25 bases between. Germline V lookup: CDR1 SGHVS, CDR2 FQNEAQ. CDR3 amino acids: CASGDPLRTARHEQFF. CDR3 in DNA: TGTGCCAGCGGCGACCCCCTGAGGACAGCTCGGCATGAGCAGTTCTTC.

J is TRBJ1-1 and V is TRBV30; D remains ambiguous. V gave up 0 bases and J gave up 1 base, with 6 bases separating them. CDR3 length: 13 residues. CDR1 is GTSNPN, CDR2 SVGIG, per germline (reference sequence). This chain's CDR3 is CAWSVITNTEAFF. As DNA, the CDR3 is TGTGCCTGGAGTGTTATTACGAACACTGAAGCTTTCTTT.

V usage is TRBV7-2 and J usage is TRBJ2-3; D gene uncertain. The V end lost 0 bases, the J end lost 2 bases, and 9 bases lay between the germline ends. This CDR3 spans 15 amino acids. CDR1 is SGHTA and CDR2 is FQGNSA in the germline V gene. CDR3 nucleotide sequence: TGTGCCAGCAGCTTAGCCTTAGATCCCACAGATACGCAGTATTTT. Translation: CASSLALDPTDTQYF. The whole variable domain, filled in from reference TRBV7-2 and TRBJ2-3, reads GAGVSQSPSNKVTEKGKDVELRCDPISGHTALYWYRQSLGQGLEFLIYFQGNSAPDKSGLPSDRFSAERTGGSVSTLTIQRTQQEDSAVYLCASSLALDPTDTQYFGPGTRLTVL.

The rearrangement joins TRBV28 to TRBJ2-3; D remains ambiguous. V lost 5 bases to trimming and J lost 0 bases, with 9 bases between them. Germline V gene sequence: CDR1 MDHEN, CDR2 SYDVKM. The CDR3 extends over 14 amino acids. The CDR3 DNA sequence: TGTGCCAGCAGTGATGACCTTAGCACAGATACGCAGTATTTT. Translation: CASSDDLSTDTQYF.

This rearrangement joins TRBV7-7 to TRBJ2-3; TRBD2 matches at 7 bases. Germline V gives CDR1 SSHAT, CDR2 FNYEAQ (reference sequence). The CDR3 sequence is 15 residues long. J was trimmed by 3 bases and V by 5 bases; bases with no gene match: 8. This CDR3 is CASSPSGARTDTQYF. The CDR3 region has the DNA TGTGCCAGCAGCCCCAGCGGGGCGCGTACAGATACGCAGTATTTT.

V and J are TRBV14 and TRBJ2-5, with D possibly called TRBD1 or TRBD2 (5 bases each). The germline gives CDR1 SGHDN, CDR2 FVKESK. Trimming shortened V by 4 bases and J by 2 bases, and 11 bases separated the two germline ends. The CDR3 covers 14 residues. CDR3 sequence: CASSRGTLQETQYF. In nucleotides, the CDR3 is TGTGCCAGCAGCCGGGGGACGCTACAAGAGACCCAGTACTTC. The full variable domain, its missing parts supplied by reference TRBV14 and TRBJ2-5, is EAGVTQFPSHSVIEKGQTVTLRCDPISGHDNLYWYRRVMGKEIKFLLHFVKESKQDESGMPNNRFLAERTGGTYSTLKVQPAELEDSGVYFCASSRGTLQETQYFGPGTRLLVL.

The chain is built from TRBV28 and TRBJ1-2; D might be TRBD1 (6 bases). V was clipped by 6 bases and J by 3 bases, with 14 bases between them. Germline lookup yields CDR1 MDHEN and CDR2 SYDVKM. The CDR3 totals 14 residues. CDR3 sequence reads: CASRDGGADYGYTF. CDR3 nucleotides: TGTGCCAGCAGGGACGGGGGGGCGGACTATGGCTACACCTTC.

The CDR3 is CASSQEYSQPQHF. CDR3 nucleotides: TGCGCCAGCAGCCAAGAATATAGCCAGCCCCAGCATTTT. The gene calls are TRBV4-3 and TRBJ1-5; the D is unclear. The CDR3 covers 13 residues. Germline V gives CDR1 LGHNA, CDR2 YSLEER. V gave up 0 bases and J gave up 7 bases, with 7 bases separating them.

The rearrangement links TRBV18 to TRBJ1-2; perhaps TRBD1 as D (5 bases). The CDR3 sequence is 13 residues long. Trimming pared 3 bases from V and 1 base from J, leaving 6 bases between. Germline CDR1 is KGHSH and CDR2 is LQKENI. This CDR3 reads CASSPTDNYGYTF. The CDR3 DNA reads TGTGCCAGCTCACCGACAGATAACTATGGCTACACCTTC.

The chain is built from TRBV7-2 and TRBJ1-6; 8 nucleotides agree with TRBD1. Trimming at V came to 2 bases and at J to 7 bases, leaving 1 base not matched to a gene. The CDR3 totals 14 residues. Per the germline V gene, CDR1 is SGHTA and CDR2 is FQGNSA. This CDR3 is CASSLNRGNSPLHF. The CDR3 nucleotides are TGTGCCAGCAGCTTAAACAGGGGGAATTCACCCCTCCACTTT.

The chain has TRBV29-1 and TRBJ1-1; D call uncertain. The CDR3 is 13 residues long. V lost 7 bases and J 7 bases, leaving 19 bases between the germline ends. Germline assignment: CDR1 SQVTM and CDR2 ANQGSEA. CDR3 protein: CSAMTIPEGEAFF. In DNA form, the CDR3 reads TGCAGCGCCATGACCATCCCCGAGGGTGAAGCTTTCTTT.

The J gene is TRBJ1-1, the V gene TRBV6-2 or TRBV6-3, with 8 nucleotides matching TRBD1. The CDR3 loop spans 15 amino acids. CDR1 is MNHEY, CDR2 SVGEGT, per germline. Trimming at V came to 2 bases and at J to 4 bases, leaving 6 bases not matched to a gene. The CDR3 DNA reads TGTGCCAGCAGTTACCAAAGACAGGGGACCACTGAAGCTTTCTTT. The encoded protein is CASSYQRQGTTEAFF.

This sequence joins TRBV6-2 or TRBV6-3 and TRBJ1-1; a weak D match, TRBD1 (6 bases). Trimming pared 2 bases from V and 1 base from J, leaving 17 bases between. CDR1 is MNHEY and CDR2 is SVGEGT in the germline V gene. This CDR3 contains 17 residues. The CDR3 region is CASSYALWGARNTEAFF. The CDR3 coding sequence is TGTGCCAGCAGTTACGCCTTGTGGGGGGCGAGGAACACTGAAGCTTTCTTT.

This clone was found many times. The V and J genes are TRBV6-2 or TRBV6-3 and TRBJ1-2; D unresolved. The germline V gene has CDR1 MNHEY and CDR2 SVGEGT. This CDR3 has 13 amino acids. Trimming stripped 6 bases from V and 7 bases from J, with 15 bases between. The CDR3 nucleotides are TGTGCCAGCAGCCCACCCCTGTATGGTGGCTACACCTTC. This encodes CASSPPLYGGYTF.

CDR3 amino acids: CASRNGRGYTYGYTF. CDR3 nucleotide sequence: TGTGCCAGCAGGAACGGACGGGGGTATACCTATGGCTACACCTTC. The chain recombines TRBV6-5 with TRBJ1-2, with D maybe TRBD1 (5 bases). This CDR3 comprises 15 residues. The V and J ends lost 6 bases and 4 bases respectively, with 18 bases between them. CDR1 and CDR2 (germline): MNHEY, SVGAGI.

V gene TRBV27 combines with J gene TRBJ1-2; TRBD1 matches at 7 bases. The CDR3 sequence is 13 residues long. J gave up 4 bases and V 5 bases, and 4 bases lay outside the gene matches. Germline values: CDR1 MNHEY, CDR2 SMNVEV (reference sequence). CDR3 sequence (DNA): TGTGCCAGCAGTCCGCGACAGGGCTATGGCTACACCTTC. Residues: CASSPRQGYGYTF.

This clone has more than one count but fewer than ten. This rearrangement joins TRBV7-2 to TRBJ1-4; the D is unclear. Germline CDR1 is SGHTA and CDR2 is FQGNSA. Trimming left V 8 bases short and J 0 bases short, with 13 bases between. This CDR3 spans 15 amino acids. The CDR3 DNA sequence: TGTGCCAGCGCAAGGAGCGGACCAACTAATGAAAAACTGTTTTTT. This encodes CASARSGPTNEKLFF.